The 30 T cell receptor beta chains given below trace back to one sample, sequenced in a study of cytomegalovirus exposure and HLA in healthy donors. PCR involved 60 Vbeta and 13 Jbeta primers. Measured with immunoSEQ multiplex PCR; TCRdb has only the in-frame clones, and not every one. The profile covers roughly 130,000 clones, with more than 60% appearing a single time and about 8% taken by the ten largest. The sample taken for sequencing was PBMCs. The source is a woman aged 40 to 49 in good health and CMV-seropositive.

The V call is TRBV6-1, the J call TRBJ1-6; TRBD1 might be the D (5 bases). The CDR3 has 15 amino acids. Per germline, CDR1 MNHNS and CDR2 SASEGT. V was shortened by 2 bases and J by 7 bases, with 12 bases between the two germline ends. The chain's CDR3 is CASSELKGKNSPLHF. DNA of the CDR3: TGTGCCAGCAGTGAATTAAAGGGGAAAAATTCACCCCTCCACTTT.

The CDR3 reads CASSQRSNSPLHF. CDR3 in DNA: TGTGCCAGCAGCCAACGTAGTAATTCACCCCTCCACTTT. The rearrangement joins TRBV4-2 to TRBJ1-6; D is ambiguous. Per germline, CDR1 LGHNA and CDR2 YNFKEQ. This CDR3 spans 13 amino acids. The ends were cut back, 2 bases at V and 6 bases at J, with 5 bases in the middle.

The chain couples TRBV7-9 to TRBJ2-7; D possibly corresponds to TRBD1 (5 bases). Trimming removed 3 bases from V and 6 bases from J, with 9 bases in between. Germline V gene lookup returns CDR1 SEHNR and CDR2 FQNEAQ (reference sequence). The CDR3 contains 12 residues. In nucleotides, the CDR3 is TGTGCCAGCAGCTTCCAGGGAATCGAGCAGTACTTC. This codes for CASSFQGIEQYF.

This clone was counted only a few times. V is TRBV11-2 and J is TRBJ2-2; maybe TRBD1 (6 bases). The CDR3 runs to 15 residues. With 0 bases removed from V and 6 bases from J, the gap between germline ends came to 11 bases. Germline CDR1 SGHAT, CDR2 FQNNGV. The CDR3 nucleotides read TGTGCCAGCAGCTTAGACAGGGGTGTCCCCGGGGAGCTGTTTTTT. It encodes CASSLDRGVPGELFF.

This chain joins TRBV6-1 and TRBJ1-1, with 7 bases identical to TRBD1. CDR1 and CDR2 from the germline V gene are MNHNS and SASEGT. The CDR3 is 15 residues long. J was trimmed by 1 base and V by 4 bases; bases with no gene match: 6. CDR3 coding DNA: TGTGCCAGCAGTGCCAGGGGGATTGGGAACACTGAAGCTTTCTTT. This codes for CASSARGIGNTEAFF.

Only a few counts were recorded for this clone. The chain couples TRBV6-5 to TRBJ1-1; D is unclear. This CDR3 has 13 residues. In germline, CDR1 is MNHEY, CDR2 SVGAGI. V dropped 4 bases and J dropped 7 bases, with 13 bases sitting between them. This chain's CDR3 is CASSFTREGEAFF. The CDR3 DNA is TGTGCCAGCAGTTTCACCCGGGAGGGTGAAGCTTTCTTT.

This clone appeared a single time. The chain carries TRBV27 and TRBJ1-4; TRBD1 is a possible D gene (5 bases). V was pared by 5 bases and J by 0 bases, with 13 bases between. The length of the CDR3 is 16 residues. Germline V CDR1 and CDR2: MNHEY, SMNVEV (reference sequence). CDR3 region: CASSPTQGSTNEKLFF. CDR3 nucleotide sequence: TGTGCCAGCAGTCCCACCCAGGGTTCAACTAATGAAAAACTGTTTTTT.

The V gene is TRBV19, the J gene TRBJ1-1, with no clear D. Germline assignment: CDR1 LNHDA and CDR2 SQIVND (reference sequence). The CDR3 runs 12 residues. Deletions cut 1 base from V and 9 bases from J, with 9 bases between. The CDR3 DNA reads TGTGCCAGTAGTATAGGTTTCAGTCAAGCTTTCTTT. As protein: CASSIGFSQAFF.

The rearrangement uses TRBV5-1 and TRBJ2-2, with a possible D match to TRBD2 (6 bases). Trimming took off 2 bases at V and 3 bases at J, with 11 bases between the two ends. Germline CDR1 is SGHRS and CDR2 is YFSETQ. The CDR3 totals 15 residues. The CDR3, as DNA: TGCGCCAGCAGCTTAGCGGGCGAGGACACCGGGGAGCTGTTTTTT. The encoded protein is CASSLAGEDTGELFF.

As for this clone: A junction end diverges from the germline sequence, so it may reflect a read error. The CDR3 region is CASRLDRVNGYTF. The CDR3 DNA follows: TGTGCCAGCAGGTTGGACAGGGTGAATGGCTACACCTTC. The genes are TRBV5-8 and TRBJ1-2; 8 positions match TRBD1. The germline CDR1 and CDR2 sequences are SGHTS and YDEGEE. This CDR3 has 13 residues.

In this sample, this clone turned up once. The V and J genes are TRBV9 and TRBJ1-1; tentative D call: TRBD1 (5 bases). The CDR3 consists of 14 residues. Trimming removed 2 bases at V and 3 bases at J, with 11 bases between. Germline assignment: CDR1 SGDLS and CDR2 YYNGEE. The CDR3 DNA reads as TGTGCCAGCAGCGTTCGGGGGGAGTACACTGAAGCTTTCTTT. Protein sequence: CASSVRGEYTEAFF.

This clone was detected only a few times. CDR3 residues: CASSGRQEATAEAFF. CDR3 coding DNA: TGTGCCAGCAGCGGGCGACAGGAGGCCACGGCTGAAGCTTTCTTT. The V call is TRBV7-8, the J call TRBJ1-1; TRBD1 might be the D (6 bases). This CDR3 region has 15 residues. CDR1 SGHVS and CDR2 FQNEAQ come from the germline V gene. Trimming stripped 5 bases from V and 6 bases from J, with 19 bases between.

V usage is TRBV19 and J usage is TRBJ2-2, with TRBD1 as a possible D gene (5 bases). Germline V CDR1 and CDR2: LNHDA, SQIVND (reference sequence). V shed 3 bases and J shed 2 bases, with 10 bases lying between them. This CDR3 is built from 15 residues. The CDR3 sequence is CASSIVGLNTGELFF. The CDR3 bases are TGTGCCAGTAGTATCGTGGGGCTTAACACCGGGGAGCTGTTTTTT.

The chain has TRBV10-1 and TRBJ2-3, with D maybe TRBD2 (5 bases). V shed 6 bases and J shed 3 bases, with 10 bases lying between them. This CDR3 spans 13 amino acids. In germline, CDR1 is WNHNN, CDR2 SYGVQD (reference sequence). The CDR3 region has the DNA TGCGCCAGCAGCCGACGGGAAACAGATACGCAGTATTTT. Protein sequence: CASSRRETDTQYF.

The chain is built from TRBV18 and TRBJ2-5, with unresolved D. The CDR3 runs 15 residues. The V gene's germline CDR1 is KGHSH and CDR2 LQKENI. Trimming cost V 5 bases and J 5 bases, with 18 bases left between them. CDR3 DNA sequence: TGTGCCAGCTCATCCGATAGTGCCCCCCTGGAGACCCAGTACTTC. Its protein is CASSSDSAPLETQYF.

This clone is medium-sized by share. A junction end diverges from the germline sequence, so it may reflect a read error. The rearrangement joins TRBV7-7 to TRBJ2-1; TRBD2 aligns across 8 bases. In germline, CDR1 is SSHAT, CDR2 FNYEAQ (reference sequence). This CDR3 contains 16 residues. The CDR3 here is CASSLGASGLYNEQFF. The CDR3 DNA is TGTGCTAGCAGCTTAGGGGCTAGCGGGCTTTACAATGAGCAGTTCTTC. The whole variable domain, remainder taken from reference TRBV7-7 and TRBJ2-1, is GAGVSQSPRYKVTKRGQDVTLRCDPISSHATLYWYQQALGQGPEFLTYFNYEAQPDKSGLPSDRFSAERPEGSISTLTIQRTEQRDSAMYRCASSLGASGLYNEQFFGPGTRLTVL.

The chain is built from TRBV5-4 and TRBJ1-2; perhaps TRBD1 as D (6 bases). Trimming stripped 0 bases from V and 2 bases from J, with 11 bases between. CDR3 length: 15 amino acids. Germline V gene data show CDR1 as SGHNT and CDR2 as YYREEE (reference sequence). The CDR3 region is CASSLEGVKNYGYTF. CDR3 nucleotides: TGTGCCAGCAGCTTGGAGGGGGTTAAAAACTATGGCTACACCTTC.

The CDR3 region has the DNA TGTGCCAGCAGCTTAGCGACGGGACTAGCGGGCGCTAGTCAAGAGCAGTACTTC. It yields the protein CASSLATGLAGASQEQYF. The chain joins TRBV7-9 to TRBJ2-7; 12 bases line up with TRBD2. V gave up 0 bases and J gave up 7 bases; unmatched junction bases: 13. This CDR3 contains 18 residues. Germline-derived CDR1 and CDR2 are SEHNR and FQNEAQ (reference sequence).

In nucleotides, the CDR3 is TGCGCCAGCCGCCTCACCGGGACAGCGAACACTGAAGCTTTCTTT. Translated, it gives CASRLTGTANTEAFF. This chain joins TRBV5-1 and TRBJ1-1; 7 nucleotides match TRBD1. The ends lost 7 bases at V and 1 base at J; junction bases unmatched: 10. CDR3 length: 15 amino acids. Germline lookup yields CDR1 SGHRS and CDR2 YFSETQ.

This sequence joins TRBV9 and TRBJ2-5, with 12 positions matching TRBD2. This CDR3 is built from 17 residues. V lost 0 bases, J lost 0 bases, and 3 bases stayed unmatched. CDR1 and CDR2 (germline): SGDLS, YYNGEE. The CDR3 reads CASSVALAGGHQETQYF. As DNA, the CDR3 is TGTGCCAGCAGCGTAGCACTAGCGGGAGGCCACCAAGAGACCCAGTACTTC.

In this sample, this clone turned up a few times. The chain carries TRBV10-2 and TRBJ1-5; 8 bases are a match to TRBD1. The J segment lost 3 bases and the V segment lost 6 bases, leaving 4 bases of the junction unmatched. This CDR3 has 14 residues. Germline assignment: CDR1 WSHSY and CDR2 SAAADI. The CDR3 DNA sequence: TGCGCCAGCAGAGCAGGGGGCAACAATCAGCCCCAGCATTTT. Its translation is CASRAGGNNQPQHF.

The rearrangement joins TRBV23-1 to TRBJ1-1; D call uncertain. TRBV23-1 is placed among ORFs of uncertain function. V lost 0 bases, J lost 5 bases, and 10 bases lay in between. The CDR3 is 14 residues long. CDR3 loop: CASSQSGVRTEAFF. CDR3 nucleotides: TGCGCCAGCAGTCAATCCGGGGTGAGGACTGAAGCTTTCTTT.

The chain carries TRBV7-9 and TRBJ1-2; 9 positions agree with TRBD1. Trimming cost V 1 base and J 4 bases; bases outside gene matches: 4. This CDR3 spans 15 amino acids. The V gene's germline CDR1 is SEHNR and CDR2 FQNEAQ (reference sequence). CDR3 coding DNA: TGTGCCAGCAGCTTAGTGGACAGGGGAGGCTATGGCTACACCTTC. This codes for CASSLVDRGGYGYTF. The full variable domain, with the rest looked up from reference TRBV7-9 and TRBJ1-2, is DTGVSQNPRHKITKRGQNVTFRCDPISEHNRLYWYRQTLGQGPEFLTYFQNEAQLEKSRLLSDRFSAERPKGSFSTLEIQRTEQGDSAMYLCASSLVDRGGYGYTFGSGTRLTVV.

The V gene is TRBV5-1, the J gene TRBJ1-1, with no clear D. Germline V CDR1 and CDR2: SGHRS, YFSETQ. Trimming shortened V by 4 bases and J by 3 bases, and 10 bases separated the two germline ends. CDR3 length: 13 residues. CDR3 nucleotides: TGCGCCAGCAGCACCCTGAGGGACACTGAAGCTTTCTTT. Amino acids: CASSTLRDTEAFF.

This rearrangement joins TRBV11-2 to TRBJ2-7, with D possibly being TRBD2 (5 bases). Germline V gene data show CDR1 as SGHAT and CDR2 as FQNNGV. CDR3 length equals 13 residues. Trimming stripped 0 bases from V and 11 bases from J, with 14 bases between. The CDR3 loop is CASSLDLPSREYF. DNA for the CDR3: TGTGCCAGCAGCTTAGATCTTCCTTCGAGGGAGTACTTC.

The genes are TRBV6-1 and TRBJ1-5; the match to TRBD1 covers 7 bases. The germline V gene has CDR1 MNHNS and CDR2 SASEGT. Unmatched junction bases numbered 8, after V lost 3 bases and J lost 3 bases. The CDR3 is 16 residues long. CDR3 loop: CASSERGHGDNQPQHF. CDR3 DNA: TGTGCCAGCAGTGAGAGGGGGCATGGGGACAATCAGCCCCAGCATTTT.

As for this clone: The germline gene is not matched at one end of the junction; a read error may be the cause. The chain has TRBV7-7 and TRBJ2-1; 13 positions match TRBD2. CDR1 SSHAT and CDR2 FNYEAQ come from the germline V gene (reference sequence). The CDR3 length is 16 residues. This chain's CDR3 is CASSQVLAGGPNEQFF. The CDR3 DNA follows: TGTGCTAGCAGCCAAGTACTAGCGGGGGGGCCCAATGAGCAGTTCTTC.

This clone was picked up a small number of times. The chain carries TRBV19 and TRBJ2-3, with 12 bases aligning to TRBD2. V gave up 5 bases and J gave up 2 bases; unmatched junction bases: 5. The germline V gene has CDR1 LNHDA and CDR2 SQIVND (reference sequence). This CDR3 is 16 amino acids long. This CDR3 reads CASSPWTSGVTDTQYF. CDR3 bases: TGTGCCAGTAGTCCGTGGACTAGCGGGGTCACAGATACGCAGTATTTT.

In regard to this clone: This same CDR3 is encoded by further DNA sequences in the sample. V usage is TRBV2 and J usage is TRBJ2-5; D is ambiguous. The CDR3 runs 11 residues. The V and J ends lost 6 bases and 3 bases respectively, with 5 bases between them. CDR1 is SNHLY and CDR2 is FYNNEI in the germline V gene. In DNA form, the CDR3 reads TGTGCCAGCAGCCTAAAAGAGACCCAGTACTTC. It encodes CASSLKETQYF.

The chain has TRBV7-9 and TRBJ2-3; D is unresolved. This CDR3 is built from 13 residues. Germline V gives CDR1 SEHNR, CDR2 FQNEAQ (reference sequence). The chain's CDR3 is CASEASNTDTQYF. DNA of the CDR3: TGTGCGAGCGAGGCGTCTAACACAGATACGCAGTATTTT.